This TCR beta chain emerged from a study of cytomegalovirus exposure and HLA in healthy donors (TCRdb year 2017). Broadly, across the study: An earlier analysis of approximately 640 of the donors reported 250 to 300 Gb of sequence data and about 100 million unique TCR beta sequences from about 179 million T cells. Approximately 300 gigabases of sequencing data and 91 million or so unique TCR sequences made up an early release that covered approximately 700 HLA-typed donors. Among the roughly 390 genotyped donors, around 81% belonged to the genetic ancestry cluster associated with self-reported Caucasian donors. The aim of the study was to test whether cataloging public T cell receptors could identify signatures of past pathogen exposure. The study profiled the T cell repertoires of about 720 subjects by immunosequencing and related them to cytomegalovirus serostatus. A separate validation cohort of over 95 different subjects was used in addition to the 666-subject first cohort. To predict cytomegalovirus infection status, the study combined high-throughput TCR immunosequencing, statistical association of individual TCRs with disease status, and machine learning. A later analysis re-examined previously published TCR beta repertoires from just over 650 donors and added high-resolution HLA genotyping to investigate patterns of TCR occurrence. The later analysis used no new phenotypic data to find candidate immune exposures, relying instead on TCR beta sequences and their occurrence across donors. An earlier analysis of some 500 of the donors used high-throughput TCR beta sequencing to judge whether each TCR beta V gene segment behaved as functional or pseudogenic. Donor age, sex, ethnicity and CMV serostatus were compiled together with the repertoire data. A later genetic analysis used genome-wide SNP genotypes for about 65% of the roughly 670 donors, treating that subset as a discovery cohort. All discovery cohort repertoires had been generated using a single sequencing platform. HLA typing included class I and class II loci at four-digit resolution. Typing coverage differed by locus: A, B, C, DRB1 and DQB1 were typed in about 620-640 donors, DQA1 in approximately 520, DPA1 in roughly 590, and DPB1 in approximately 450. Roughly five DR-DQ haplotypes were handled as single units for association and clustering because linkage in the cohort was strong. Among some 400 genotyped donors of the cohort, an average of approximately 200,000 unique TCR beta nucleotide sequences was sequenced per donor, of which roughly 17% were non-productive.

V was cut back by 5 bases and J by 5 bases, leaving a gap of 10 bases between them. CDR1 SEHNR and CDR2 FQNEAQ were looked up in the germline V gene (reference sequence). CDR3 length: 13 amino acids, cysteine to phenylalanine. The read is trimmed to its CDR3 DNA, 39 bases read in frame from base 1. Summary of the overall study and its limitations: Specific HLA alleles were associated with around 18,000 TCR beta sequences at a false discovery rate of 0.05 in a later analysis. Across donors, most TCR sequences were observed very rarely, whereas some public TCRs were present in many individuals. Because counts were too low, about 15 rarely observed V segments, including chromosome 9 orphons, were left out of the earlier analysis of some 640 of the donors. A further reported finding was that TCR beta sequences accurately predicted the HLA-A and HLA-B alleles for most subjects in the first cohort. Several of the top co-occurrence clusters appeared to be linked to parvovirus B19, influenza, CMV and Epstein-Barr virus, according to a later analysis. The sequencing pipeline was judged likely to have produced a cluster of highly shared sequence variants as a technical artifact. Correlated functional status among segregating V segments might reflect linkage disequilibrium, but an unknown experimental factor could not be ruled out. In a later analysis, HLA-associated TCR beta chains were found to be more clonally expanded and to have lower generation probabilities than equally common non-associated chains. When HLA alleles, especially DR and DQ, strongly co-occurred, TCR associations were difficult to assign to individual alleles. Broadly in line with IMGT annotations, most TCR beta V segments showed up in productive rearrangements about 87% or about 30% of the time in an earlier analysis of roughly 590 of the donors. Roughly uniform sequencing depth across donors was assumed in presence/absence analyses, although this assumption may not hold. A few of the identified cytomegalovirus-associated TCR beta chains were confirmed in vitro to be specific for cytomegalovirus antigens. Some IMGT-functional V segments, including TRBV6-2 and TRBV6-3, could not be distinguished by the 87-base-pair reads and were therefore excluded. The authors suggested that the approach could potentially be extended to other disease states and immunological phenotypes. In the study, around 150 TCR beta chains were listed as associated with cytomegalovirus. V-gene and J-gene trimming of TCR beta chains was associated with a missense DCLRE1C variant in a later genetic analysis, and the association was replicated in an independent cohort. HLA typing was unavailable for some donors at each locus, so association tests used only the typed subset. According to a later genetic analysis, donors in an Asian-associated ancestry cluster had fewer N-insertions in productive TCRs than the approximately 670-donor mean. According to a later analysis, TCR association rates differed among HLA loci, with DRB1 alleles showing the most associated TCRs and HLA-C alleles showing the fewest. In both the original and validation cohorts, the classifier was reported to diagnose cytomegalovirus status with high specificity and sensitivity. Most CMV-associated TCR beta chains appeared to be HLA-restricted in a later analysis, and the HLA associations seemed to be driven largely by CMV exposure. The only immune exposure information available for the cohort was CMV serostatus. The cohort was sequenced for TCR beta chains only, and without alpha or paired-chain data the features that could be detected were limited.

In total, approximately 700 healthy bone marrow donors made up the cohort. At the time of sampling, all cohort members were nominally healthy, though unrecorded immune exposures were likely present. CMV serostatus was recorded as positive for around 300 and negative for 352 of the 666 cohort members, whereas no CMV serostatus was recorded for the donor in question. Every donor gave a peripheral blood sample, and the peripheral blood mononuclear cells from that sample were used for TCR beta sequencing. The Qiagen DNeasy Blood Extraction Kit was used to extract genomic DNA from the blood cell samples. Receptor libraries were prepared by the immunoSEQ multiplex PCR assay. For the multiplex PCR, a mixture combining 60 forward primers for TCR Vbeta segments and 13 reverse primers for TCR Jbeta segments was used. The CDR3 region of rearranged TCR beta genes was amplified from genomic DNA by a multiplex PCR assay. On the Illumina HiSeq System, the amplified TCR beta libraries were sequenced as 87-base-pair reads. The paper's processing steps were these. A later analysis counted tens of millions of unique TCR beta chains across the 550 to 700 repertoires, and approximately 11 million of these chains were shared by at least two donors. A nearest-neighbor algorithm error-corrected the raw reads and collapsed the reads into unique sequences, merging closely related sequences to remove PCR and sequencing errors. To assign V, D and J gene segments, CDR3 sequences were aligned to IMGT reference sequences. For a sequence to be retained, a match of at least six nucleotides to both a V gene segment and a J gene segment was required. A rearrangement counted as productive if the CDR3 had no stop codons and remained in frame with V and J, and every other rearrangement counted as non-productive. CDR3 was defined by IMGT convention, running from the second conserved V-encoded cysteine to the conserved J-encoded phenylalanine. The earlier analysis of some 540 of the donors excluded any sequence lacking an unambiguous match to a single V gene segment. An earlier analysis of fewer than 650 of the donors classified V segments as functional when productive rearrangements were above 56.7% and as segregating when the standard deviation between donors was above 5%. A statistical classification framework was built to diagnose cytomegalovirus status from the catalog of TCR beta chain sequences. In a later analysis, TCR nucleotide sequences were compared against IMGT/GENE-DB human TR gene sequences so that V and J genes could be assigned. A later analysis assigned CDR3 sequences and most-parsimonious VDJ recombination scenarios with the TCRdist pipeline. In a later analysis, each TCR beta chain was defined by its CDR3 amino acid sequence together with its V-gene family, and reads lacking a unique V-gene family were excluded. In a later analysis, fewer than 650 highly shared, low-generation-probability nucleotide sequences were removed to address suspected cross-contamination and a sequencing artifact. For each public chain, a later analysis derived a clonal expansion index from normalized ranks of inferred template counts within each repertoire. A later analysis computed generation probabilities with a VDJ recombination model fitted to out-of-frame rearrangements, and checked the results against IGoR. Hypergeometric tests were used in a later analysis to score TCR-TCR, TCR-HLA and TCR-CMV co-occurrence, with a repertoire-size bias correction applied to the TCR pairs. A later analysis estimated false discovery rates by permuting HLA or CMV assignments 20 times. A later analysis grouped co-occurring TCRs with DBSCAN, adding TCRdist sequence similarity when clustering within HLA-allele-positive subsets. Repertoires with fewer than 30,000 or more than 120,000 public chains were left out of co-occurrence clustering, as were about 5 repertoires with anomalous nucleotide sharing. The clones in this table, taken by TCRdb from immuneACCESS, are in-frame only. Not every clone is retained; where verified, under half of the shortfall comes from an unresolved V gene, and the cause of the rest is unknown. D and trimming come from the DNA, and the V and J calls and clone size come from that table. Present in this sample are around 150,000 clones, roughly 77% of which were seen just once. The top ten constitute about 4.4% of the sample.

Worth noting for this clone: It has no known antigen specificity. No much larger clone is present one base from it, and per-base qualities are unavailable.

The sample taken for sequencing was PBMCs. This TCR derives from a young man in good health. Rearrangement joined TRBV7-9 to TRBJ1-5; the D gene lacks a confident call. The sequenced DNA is TGTGCCAGCAGCCTGACGGGGTATCAGCCCCAGCATTTT. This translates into CASSLTGYQPQHF. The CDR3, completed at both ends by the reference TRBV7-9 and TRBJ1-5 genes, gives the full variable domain DTGVSQNPRHKITKRGQNVTFRCDPISEHNRLYWYRQTLGQGPEFLTYFQNEAQLEKSRLLSDRFSAERPKGSFSTLEIQRTEQGDSAMYLCASSLTGYQPQHFGDGTRLSIL.